This TCR beta chain came from a study of lymphopenia after photon versus proton radiotherapy. Sequenced by immunoSEQ multiplex PCR; TCRdb stores in-frame clones only, minus some. The sample shows about 12,000 clones, roughly 90% of them seen only once. The CDR3 totals 14 residues. V was trimmed by 4 bases and J by 2 bases, leaving 11 bases between them. Germline V gene lookup returns CDR1 SGHNT and CDR2 YYREEE (reference sequence). The rearrangement uses TRBV5-4 and TRBJ2-3; D may be TRBD2 (6 bases). Sample: peripheral blood, taken from a patient treated with proton-based radiotherapy. The sequence derives from a man aged 55 to 70 with pancreatic cancer. As DNA, the CDR3 is TGTGCCAGCAGCAGGGACTTTACCACAGATACGCAGTATTTT. Translating it yields CASSRDFTTDTQYF.